These T cell receptor beta chains were read from a single sample in a study of T cells after yellow fever vaccination. TCRdb itself ran the 5' RACE reads through MiXCR, one entry per CDR3 protein. The data hold 250,000 to 350,000 distinct CDR3 sequences, with around 4.4% observed a single time. Sequencing used PBMCs, obtained 15 days after the yellow fever booster vaccination. All receptors derive from a man between 18 and 35 years old who received the YFV17D yellow fever vaccine. CDR3s include the opening cysteine and the closing phenylalanine or tryptophan. D genes are given only for firm matches. Some rows mark clone size as missing; the rest say once, few, many or name a class of expanded clone.

j_call cdr3_length v_call clone_size d_call cdr3_aa cdr3_nt
TRBJ1-1 14 TRBV7-2 many TRBD1 CASSLRTGRTEAFF TGTGCCAGCAGCTTAAGGACAGGGAGGACTGAAGCTTTCTTT
TRBJ2-2 15 TRBV7-3 few - CASSGRGADTGELFF TGTGCCAGCAGCGGCCGGGGGGCGGACACCGGGGAGCTGTTTTTT
TRBJ2-5 16 TRBV12-3/TRBV12-4 few TRBD2 CASSLSSGGLGETQYF TGTGCCAGCAGTTTAAGCTCGGGGGGGCTTGGGGAGACCCAGTACTTC
TRBJ2-5 14 TRBV5-1 few - CASSAGGLGETQYF TGCGCCAGCAGCGCCGGGGGGCTCGGTGAGACCCAGTACTTC
TRBJ2-3 12 TRBV24-1 few - CATSSTKDTQYF TGTGCCACCAGTAGCACGAAAGATACGCAGTATTTT
TRBJ2-2 18 TRBV20-1 - - CSARDPELVQGGTGELFF TGCAGTGCTAGAGATCCTGAACTTGTACAGGGAGGCACCGGGGAGCTGTTTTTT
TRBJ1-1 15 TRBV6-2/TRBV6-3 many - CASSYRWQTTTEAFF TGTGCCAGCAGTTACAGGTGGCAGACTACCACTGAAGCTTTCTTT
TRBJ2-3 15 TRBV6-2/TRBV6-3 few - CASRRASGALDTQYF TGTGCCAGCAGACGTGCTTCGGGGGCCCTAGATACGCAGTATTTT
TRBJ1-2 15 TRBV5-1 many - CASREQDATNYGYTF TGCGCCAGCAGAGAACAGGATGCCACGAACTATGGCTACACCTTC
TRBJ1-5 14 TRBV12-3/TRBV12-4 many - CASSTEGSNQPQHF TGTGCCAGCAGTACTGAGGGGAGCAATCAGCCCCAGCATTTT
TRBJ2-1 18 TRBV4-1 many TRBD1 CASSPRSATGGVDNEQFF TGCGCCAGCAGCCCGCGTTCAGCAACAGGGGGTGTGGACAATGAGCAGTTCTTC
TRBJ1-5 14 TRBV7-2 - - CASSSGGSNLPQHF TGTGCCAGCAGCTCGGGGGGTAGCAATCTGCCCCAGCATTTT
TRBJ2-6 17 TRBV6-6 - - CASSQEQGTSGANVLTF TGTGCCAGCAGTCAGGAGCAGGGAACCTCTGGGGCCAACGTCCTGACTTTC
TRBJ2-2 15 TRBV4-3 - - CASSQGRGRVGALFF TGCGCCAGCAGCCAGGGGAGGGGGCGGGTTGGGGCGCTGTTTTTT
TRBJ1-5 16 TRBV5-1 few TRBD1 CASSLAPQGADQPQHF TGCGCCAGCAGCTTGGCGCCGCAGGGGGCCGATCAGCCCCAGCATTTT
TRBJ1-5 12 TRBV7-9 many - CASSLGDQPQHF TGTGCCAGCAGCTTGGGGGATCAGCCCCAGCATTTT
TRBJ2-3 16 TRBV7-2 many - CASSYRIGAAGDTQYF TGTGCCAGCAGCTACCGAATCGGGGCCGCCGGAGATACGCAGTATTTT
TRBJ2-7 15 TRBV5-1 few - CASSLNRQAVYEQYF TGCGCCAGCAGCTTGAACCGTCAGGCTGTCTACGAGCAGTACTTC
TRBJ1-3 17 TRBV4-3 many - CASSQAYKVITGNTIYF TGCGCCAGCAGCCAAGCCTACAAGGTCATAACTGGAAACACCATATATTTT
TRBJ2-6 17 TRBV7-9 - TRBD1 CASSLWDRTSGANVLTF TGTGCCAGCAGCTTATGGGACAGGACCTCTGGGGCCAACGTCCTGACTTTC
TRBJ2-5 13 TRBV7-9 many - CASSMGHYKTQYF TGTGCCAGCAGCATGGGACATTACAAGACCCAGTACTTC
TRBJ2-1 14 TRBV3-1 many TRBD2 CASRPVGGGNEQFF TGTGCCAGCAGGCCTGTCGGGGGGGGCAATGAGCAGTTCTTC
TRBJ2-1 15 TRBV19 few TRBD1 CASSIVGTGVNEQFF TGTGCCAGTAGTATAGTTGGGACAGGGGTCAATGAGCAGTTCTTC
TRBJ2-4 13 TRBV12-3/TRBV12-4 many TRBD1 CASSFHRGNIQYF TGTGCCAGCAGTTTCCACAGGGGAAACATTCAGTACTTC
TRBJ2-3 16 TRBV7-7 - TRBD2 CASSLGAGGPTDTQYF TGTGCTAGCAGCTTAGGGGCGGGGGGGCCCACAGATACGCAGTATTTT
TRBJ2-7 15 TRBV6-5 few - CASSPRAGAAYEQYF TGTGCCAGCAGCCCCCGGGCGGGGGCCGCCTACGAGCAGTACTTC
TRBJ2-5 12 TRBV7-2 many - CASSLMSRTQYF TGTGCCAGCAGCTTAATGAGTCGGACCCAGTACTTC
TRBJ1-3 15 TRBV4-1 - - CASSTRRTDGNTIYF TGCGCCAGCAGCACCCGGAGAACAGATGGAAACACCATATATTTT
TRBJ1-1 13 TRBV29-1 - - CSVGSGWNTEAFF TGCAGCGTTGGGAGTGGTTGGAACACTGAAGCTTTCTTT
TRBJ1-2 14 TRBV2 few - CASSNKWMSNGYTF TGTGCCAGCAGTAATAAGTGGATGTCAAATGGCTACACCTTC
TRBJ2-7 14 TRBV7-2 many - CASSLATGIYEQYF TGTGCCAGCAGCTTAGCGACAGGAATCTACGAGCAGTACTTC
TRBJ1-1 16 TRBV7-2 - - CASSLPGRGISTEAFF TGTGCCAGCAGCCTTCCGGGGAGGGGGATAAGTACTGAAGCTTTCTTT
TRBJ2-1 15 TRBV7-3 many TRBD2 CASSLGTSGYNEQFF TGTGCCAGCAGCTTAGGGACTAGCGGATACAATGAGCAGTTCTTC
TRBJ2-3 14 TRBV6-5 - - CASSYSDRTDTQYF TGTGCCAGCAGTTACTCGGACAGAACAGATACGCAGTATTTT
TRBJ1-1 13 TRBV6-6 - TRBD1 CASKIQGRDEAFF TGTGCCAGCAAGATACAGGGGAGGGATGAAGCTTTCTTT
TRBJ2-2 16 TRBV12-5 few TRBD1 CASGLGDRGETGELFF TGTGCTAGTGGTTTGGGGGACAGGGGAGAAACCGGGGAGCTGTTTTTT
TRBJ1-2 13 TRBV5-1 - - CASSPERVYGYTF TGCGCCAGCAGCCCAGAGAGGGTCTATGGCTACACCTTC
TRBJ2-5 15 TRBV7-2 - TRBD2 CASSFGGGIGETQYF TGTGCCAGCAGCTTTGGCGGGGGTATTGGAGAGACCCAGTACTTC
TRBJ1-1 13 TRBV29-1 - - CSVRTLMNTEAFF TGCAGCGTCCGGACCCTGATGAACACTGAAGCTTTCTTT
TRBJ1-1 14 TRBV5-1 few - CASTHSGSNTEAFF TGCGCCAGCACTCACAGCGGGTCGAACACTGAAGCTTTCTTT